These 22 T cell receptor beta chains were all obtained from the same sample, sequenced in a study of Ad26.COV2.S vaccination and SARS-CoV-2 variants. The treatment denotes: some 19 received Ad26.COV2.S at low or high dose, single or two shots; about 5 received placebo; per-sample allocation not given. All samples were drawn on day 63, counting from the first vaccine or placebo injection. TCRdb keeps only in-frame clones here, not all; method: immunoSEQ multiplex PCR. The table shows hundreds of thousands of clones, with around 86% occurring only once. Material: peripheral blood, obtained in a trial of Ad26.COV2.S vaccine versus placebo. These receptors were collected from a person between 18 and 60 years old who received the Ad26.COV2.S COVID-19 vaccine or a placebo.

The chain is built from TRBV5-1 and TRBJ1-1, with TRBD1 matching 8 bases. J was trimmed by 6 bases and V by 3 bases; bases with no gene match: 7. Germline V CDR1 and CDR2: SGHRS, YFSETQ. This CDR3 is built from 14 residues. DNA of the CDR3: TGCGCCAGCAGCTGGGGCGACAGGGGAGCTGAAGCTTTCTTT. Translation gives CASSWGDRGAEAFF.

The J gene is TRBJ2-2, the V gene TRBV7-9; TRBD2 aligns across 14 bases. V lost 5 bases to trimming and J lost 4 bases; unmatched junction nucleotides: 12. Germline loops: CDR1 SEHNR, CDR2 FQNEAQ (reference sequence). The CDR3 totals 19 residues. In nucleotides, the CDR3 is TGTGCCAGCAGCCATACCGCCGGGACTAGCGGGGGTCCCACCGGGGAGCTGTTTTTT. Protein product: CASSHTAGTSGGPTGELFF.

The CDR3 loop is CASSHQSVRDRGNTIYF. The CDR3 nucleotides are TGCGCCAGCAGCCATCAATCCGTTCGGGACAGGGGGAACACCATATATTTT. The gene calls are TRBV4-3 and TRBJ1-3, with 11 nucleotides matching TRBD1. V was pared by 3 bases and J by 7 bases, with 11 bases of the junction left unmatched. The germline V gene encodes CDR1 LGHNA and CDR2 YSLEER. The CDR3 loop spans 17 amino acids.

This chain links TRBV4-3 with TRBJ2-2; D is perhaps TRBD1 (5 bases). The CDR3 consists of 16 residues. Germline assignment: CDR1 LGHNA and CDR2 YSLEER. V lost 1 base, J lost 3 bases, and 12 bases lay in between. The CDR3 nucleotides read TGCGCCAGCAGCCAAGCCCTGGGCAGGGACACCGGGGAGCTGTTTTTT. Translating it yields CASSQALGRDTGELFF.

The J gene is TRBJ1-1, the V gene TRBV7-2, with TRBD1 identical over 7 bases. The CDR3 consists of 14 residues. With V trimmed by 6 bases and J by 4 bases, 8 bases remained unmatched. Germline assignment: CDR1 SGHTA and CDR2 FQGNSA. The CDR3 DNA reads TGTGCCAGCAGTCCCCGACAGGGAGGCACTGAAGCTTTCTTT. This sequence encodes CASSPRQGGTEAFF. Together with reference TRBV7-2 and TRBJ1-1, the CDR3 gives the full variable domain: GAGVSQSPSNKVTEKGKDVELRCDPISGHTALYWYRQSLGQGLEFLIYFQGNSAPDKSGLPSDRFSAERTGGSVSTLTIQRTQQEDSAVYLCASSPRQGGTEAFFGQGTRLTVV.

This clone appeared a few times. The CDR3 nucleotides read TGTGCCAGTACTCCTCTGGGAGGGGCGGGCACTGAAGCTTTCTTT. Encoded protein: CASTPLGGAGTEAFF. The gene calls are TRBV19 and TRBJ1-1; the D gene is possibly TRBD1 (5 bases). Per the germline V gene, CDR1 is LNHDA and CDR2 is SQIVND (reference sequence). V shed 7 bases and J shed 4 bases, with 19 bases lying between them. This CDR3 has 15 residues.

The chain links TRBV24-1 to TRBJ2-5; D gene unclear. Trimming removed 4 bases at V and 1 base at J, with 3 bases between. This CDR3 is 12 amino acids long. The germline gives CDR1 KGHDR, CDR2 SFDVKD. The CDR3 DNA follows: TGTGCCACCAGTGACCTCCAAGAGACCCAGTACTTC. Amino acids: CATSDLQETQYF.

Only a few counts were recorded for this clone. The chain is built from TRBV7-2 and TRBJ1-6, with D unclear. V lost 1 base, J lost 2 bases, and 12 bases lay in between. The CDR3 loop spans 17 amino acids. The germline gives CDR1 SGHTA, CDR2 FQGNSA. The CDR3 loop reads CASSLVPDGTYNSPLHF. In DNA, the CDR3 is TGTGCCAGCAGCTTAGTCCCGGACGGAACCTATAATTCACCCCTCCACTTT.

V is TRBV6-5 and J is TRBJ1-3; maybe TRBD1 (6 bases). The CDR3 runs 14 residues. Germline lookup yields CDR1 MNHEY and CDR2 SVGAGI. V gave up 4 bases and J gave up 7 bases, with 14 bases separating them. In nucleotides, the CDR3 is TGTGCCAGCAGTTTGGACAGCGTTGCTAACACCATATATTTT. Translating gives CASSLDSVANTIYF.

The chain carries TRBV27 and TRBJ2-7, with D perhaps assigned TRBD1 or TRBD2 (5 bases each). Germline loops: CDR1 MNHEY, CDR2 SMNVEV (reference sequence). The CDR3 is 16 amino acids. Trimming took 1 base from V and 2 from J, leaving 15 bases between them. CDR3 in DNA: TGTGCCAGCAGTTTATTGGGGACCCAAACTACCTACGAGCAGTACTTC. Its translation: CASSLLGTQTTYEQYF.

The chain links TRBV7-3 to TRBJ1-1, with TRBD1 as a possible D gene (5 bases). Looked up from germline, CDR1 is SGHTA and CDR2 is FQGTGA. This CDR3 is 14 amino acids long. The V end lost 2 bases, the J end lost 1 base, and 8 bases lay between the germline ends. The CDR3 nucleotides are TGTGCCAGCAGCTTAGGCAGGGAGAACACTGAAGCTTTCTTT. Its translation is CASSLGRENTEAFF.

This chain joins TRBV29-1 and TRBJ1-2; 8 nucleotides agree with TRBD1. This CDR3 region has 14 residues. Germline V gives CDR1 SQVTM, CDR2 ANQGSEA. V shed 4 bases, J shed 0 bases, and the junction held 4 bases outside the gene matches. The DNA of the CDR3 is TGCAGCGTTGGAGTGACAGGGGCTAACTATGGCTACACCTTC. Amino acid sequence: CSVGVTGANYGYTF. The whole variable domain, remainder taken from reference TRBV29-1 and TRBJ1-2, is SAVISQKPSRDICQRGTSLTIQCQVDSQVTMMFWYRQQPGQSLTLIATANQGSEATYESGFVIDKFPISRPNLTFSTLTVSNMSPEDSSIYLCSVGVTGANYGYTFGSGTRLTVV.

The sample holds a few counts of this clone. V gene TRBV13 combines with J gene TRBJ1-2; the match to TRBD1 covers 9 bases. The CDR3 is 14 amino acids. J was trimmed by 3 bases and V by 5 bases; bases with no gene match: 4. CDR1 PRHDT and CDR2 FYEKMQ come from the germline V gene (reference sequence). CDR3 amino acids: CASSADRGYYGYTF. DNA of the CDR3: TGTGCCAGCAGCGCCGACAGGGGGTACTATGGCTACACCTTC.

The chain links TRBV19 to TRBJ2-5; maybe TRBD2 (5 bases). V lost 7 bases to trimming and J lost 4 bases, with 7 bases between them. Germline V gene data show CDR1 as LNHDA and CDR2 as SQIVND (reference sequence). CDR3 length: 11 residues. DNA for the CDR3: TGTGCCAGTAAGAGCGGAGAGACCCAGTACTTC. Amino acid sequence: CASKSGETQYF.

J is TRBJ2-5 and V is TRBV9; 11 positions agree with TRBD2. The CDR3 contains 15 residues. CDR1 and CDR2 (germline): SGDLS, YYNGEE. V lost 0 bases and J lost 5; bases outside the gene matches: 3. CDR3 bases: TGTGCCAGCAGCGTAGGTCCTAGCGGGGGGGAGACCCAGTACTTC. This codes for CASSVGPSGGETQYF. Together with reference TRBV9 and TRBJ2-5, the CDR3 gives the full variable domain: DSGVTQTPKHLITATGQRVTLRCSPRSGDLSVYWYQQSLDQGLQFLIQYYNGEERAKGNILERFSAQQFPDLHSELNLSSLELGDSALYFCASSVGPSGGETQYFGPGTRLLVL.

This clone was seen just once. The chain recombines TRBV7-3 with TRBJ2-3; 7 nucleotides align to TRBD2. Germline assignment: CDR1 SGHTA and CDR2 FQGTGA. V trimming: 5 bases; J trimming: 4 bases; junction bases outside the gene matches: 6. CDR3 size: 14 residues. CDR3 sequence: CASSPRGESDTQYF. The CDR3 DNA reads TGTGCCAGCAGCCCCCGGGGGGAATCAGATACGCAGTATTTT.

In its sample, this clone was seen once. The CDR3 reads CASSLDGLGQYF. CDR3 in DNA: TGTGCCAGCTCACTGGACGGACTAGGGCAGTACTTC. The J gene is TRBJ2-7, the V gene TRBV18, with 7 bases aligning to TRBD2. The CDR3 is 12 amino acids. The V segment lost 4 bases and the J segment 9 bases; nucleotides outside the gene matches: 6. The germline CDR1 and CDR2 sequences are KGHSH and LQKENI.

The chain is built from TRBV5-4 and TRBJ2-7, with D possibly TRBD2 on 6 matching bases. CDR3 length: 16 residues. Germline values: CDR1 SGHNT, CDR2 YYREEE (reference sequence). Trimming took 4 bases from V and 0 from J, leaving 17 bases between them. This CDR3 reads CASSPEGGVSSYEQYF. CDR3 sequence (DNA): TGTGCCAGCAGCCCCGAGGGCGGGGTGAGCTCCTACGAGCAGTACTTC.

This chain uses TRBV7-9 with TRBJ2-5, with D possibly TRBD1 on 5 matching bases. The CDR3 spans 17 residues. Germline CDR1 is SEHNR and CDR2 is FQNEAQ (reference sequence). V shed 2 bases and J shed 1 base, with 17 bases lying between them. CDR3 loop: CASSLLVGAEIQETQYF. CDR3 bases: TGTGCCAGCAGCTTATTAGTAGGGGCAGAAATCCAAGAGACCCAGTACTTC. Full variable domain (remainder filled in from reference TRBV7-9 and TRBJ2-5): DTGVSQNPRHKITKRGQNVTFRCDPISEHNRLYWYRQTLGQGPEFLTYFQNEAQLEKSRLLSDRFSAERPKGSFSTLEIQRTEQGDSAMYLCASSLLVGAEIQETQYFGPGTRLLVL.

This clone appeared once. The chain joins TRBV4-1 to TRBJ2-1; 10 nucleotides line up with TRBD2. The germline V gene encodes CDR1 MGHRA and CDR2 YSYEKL. Unmatched junction bases numbered 5, after V lost 3 bases and J lost 3 bases. The CDR3 length is 16 residues. The CDR3 nucleotides read TGCGCCAGCAGCCAGCTTCTAGCGGGGGTCTACAATGAGCAGTTCTTC. This translates into CASSQLLAGVYNEQFF.

This clone was detected only a few times. The chain carries TRBV5-1 and TRBJ2-5; the match to TRBD2 covers 8 bases. Looked up from germline, CDR1 is SGHRS and CDR2 is YFSETQ. The CDR3 has 14 residues. With V trimmed by 1 base and J by 4 bases, 3 bases remained unmatched. CDR3 nucleotides: TGCGCCAGCAGCTTGTCGGGAGGGACAGAGACCCAGTACTTC. It codes for CASSLSGGTETQYF. Full variable domain (remainder filled in from reference TRBV5-1 and TRBJ2-5): KAGVTQTPRYLIKTRGQQVTLSCSPISGHRSVSWYQQTPGQGLQFLFEYFSETQRNKGNFPGRFSGRQFSNSRSEMNVSTLELGDSALYLCASSLSGGTETQYFGPGTRLLVL.

This chain links TRBV6-5 with TRBJ2-2; the match to TRBD2 covers 11 bases. Looked up from germline, CDR1 is MNHEY and CDR2 is SVGAGI. The CDR3 runs to 14 residues. The V and J ends lost 6 bases and 10 bases, in that order; junction bases with no gene match: 7. The CDR3 nucleotides read TGTGCCAGCAGGGGACTAGCGGCTAGGGTGGAGCTGTTTTTT. Its protein product is CASRGLAARVELFF.